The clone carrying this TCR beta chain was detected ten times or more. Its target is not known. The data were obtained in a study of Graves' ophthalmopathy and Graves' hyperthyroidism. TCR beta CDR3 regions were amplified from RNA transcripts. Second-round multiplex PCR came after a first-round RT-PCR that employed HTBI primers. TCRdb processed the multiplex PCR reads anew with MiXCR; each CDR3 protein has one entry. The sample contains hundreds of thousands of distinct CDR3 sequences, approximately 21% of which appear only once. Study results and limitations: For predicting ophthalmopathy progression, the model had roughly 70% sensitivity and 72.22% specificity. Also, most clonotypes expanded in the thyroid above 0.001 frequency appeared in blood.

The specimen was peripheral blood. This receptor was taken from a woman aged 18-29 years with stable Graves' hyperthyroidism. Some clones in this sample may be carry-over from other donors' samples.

The CDR3 reads CAWSGGAAEYYGYTF. The CDR3 nucleotides are TGTGCCTGGAGTGGGGGGGCCGCGGAGTACTATGGCTACACCTTC. The chain combines TRBV30 with TRBJ1-2; possible D gene TRBD1, 6 bases. The CDR3 spans 15 residues. CDR1 is GTSNPN and CDR2 is SVGIG in the germline V gene (reference sequence). Deletions cut 1 base from V and 3 bases from J, with 15 bases between.